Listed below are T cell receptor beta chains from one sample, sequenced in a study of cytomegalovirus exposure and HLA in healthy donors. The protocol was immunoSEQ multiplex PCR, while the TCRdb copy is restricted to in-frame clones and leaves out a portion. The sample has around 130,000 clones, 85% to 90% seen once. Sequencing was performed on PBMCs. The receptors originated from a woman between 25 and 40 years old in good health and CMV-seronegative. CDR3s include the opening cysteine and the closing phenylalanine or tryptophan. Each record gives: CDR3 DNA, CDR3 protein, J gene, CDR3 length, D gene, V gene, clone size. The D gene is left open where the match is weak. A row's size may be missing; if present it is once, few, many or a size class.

CDR3nt: TGTGCCAGTAGTATTTATCGGGGGGCAGATACGCAGTATTTT; CDR3aa: CASSIYRGADTQYF; j_gene: TRBJ2-3; len: 14; d_gene: TRBD2; v_gene: TRBV19; abundance: .
CDR3nt: TGTGCCACCTCGACAGGGGTTGTCGTTTACAATGAGCAGTTCTTC; CDR3aa: CATSTGVVVYNEQFF; j_gene: TRBJ2-1; len: 15; d_gene: TRBD1; v_gene: TRBV2; abundance: few
CDR3nt: TGTGCCTGGACGGGACAGGCGGACTGGAATGAGCAGTTCTTC; CDR3aa: CAWTGQADWNEQFF; j_gene: TRBJ2-1; len: 14; d_gene: TRBD1; v_gene: TRBV30; abundance: .
CDR3nt: TGTGCCAGCTCACCACCGGAGTTGGCAACTAATGAAAAACTGTTTTTT; CDR3aa: CASSPPELATNEKLFF; j_gene: TRBJ1-4; len: 16; d_gene: .; v_gene: TRBV18; abundance: .
CDR3nt: TGCGCCAGCAGATCGGGACTCCACAATGAGCAGTTCTTC; CDR3aa: CASRSGLHNEQFF; j_gene: TRBJ2-1; len: 13; d_gene: .; v_gene: TRBV10-2; abundance: .
CDR3nt: TGTGCCATCACCGAGGGAGAGGAGGGCTACACCTTC; CDR3aa: CAITEGEEGYTF; j_gene: TRBJ1-2; len: 12; d_gene: .; v_gene: TRBV10-3; abundance: .
CDR3nt: TGTGCCAGCAGTTCCCTCCGGGGGTATAATTCACCCCTCCACTTT; CDR3aa: CASSSLRGYNSPLHF; j_gene: TRBJ1-6; len: 15; d_gene: .; v_gene: TRBV27; abundance: .
CDR3nt: TGTGCCAGCTCACCAGGGACAGTCGGAAACACCATATATTTT; CDR3aa: CASSPGTVGNTIYF; j_gene: TRBJ1-3; len: 14; d_gene: TRBD1; v_gene: TRBV18; abundance: .
CDR3nt: TGTGCCAGCAGTGAACCAGGGGCAGGGAGATGGCACGAGCAGTACTTC; CDR3aa: CASSEPGAGRWHEQYF; j_gene: TRBJ2-7; len: 16; d_gene: .; v_gene: TRBV2; abundance: .
CDR3nt: TGTGCCAGCAGTCTGACTCGGACAGTTTACAATGAGCAGTTCTTC; CDR3aa: CASSLTRTVYNEQFF; j_gene: TRBJ2-1; len: 15; d_gene: .; v_gene: TRBV27; abundance: .
CDR3nt: TGTGCCAGCAGCCAAGCCGTCTCTGGAAACACCATATATTTT; CDR3aa: CASSQAVSGNTIYF; j_gene: TRBJ1-3; len: 14; d_gene: .; v_gene: TRBV14; abundance: .
CDR3nt: TGTGCCAGCAGTTACTCTCGGGTCCACTCTGGAAACACCATATATTTT; CDR3aa: CASSYSRVHSGNTIYF; j_gene: TRBJ1-3; len: 16; d_gene: .; v_gene: TRBV6-5; abundance: .
CDR3nt: TGTGCCAGCAGAAGGGGCCCCTACGAGCAGTACTTC; CDR3aa: CASRRGPYEQYF; j_gene: TRBJ2-7; len: 12; d_gene: .; v_gene: TRBV11-3; abundance: .
CDR3nt: TGTGCCAGCAGCGTCTCGGACAGTAACACTGAAGCTTTCTTT; CDR3aa: CASSVSDSNTEAFF; j_gene: TRBJ1-1; len: 14; d_gene: .; v_gene: TRBV9; abundance: .
CDR3nt: TGTGCCAGCAGCTTGGGACAGGGGGTCTATAATTCACCCCTCCACTTT; CDR3aa: CASSLGQGVYNSPLHF; j_gene: TRBJ1-6; len: 16; d_gene: TRBD1; v_gene: TRBV5-4; abundance: .